This record covers a single T cell receptor (beta chain). The antigen remains undetermined. It was with 60 Vbeta and 13 Jbeta primers that the PCR ran. The authors' processing: The authors later counted about 80 million unique TCR beta chains, 9 million to 12 million of them shared. Data came from immunoSEQ multiplex PCR; TCRdb stores just in-frame clones and leaves some out. The V and J calls and clone size were taken over from that table, and D and trimming were inferred from the DNA. The table includes about 180,000 clones, 70% to 80% detected once. Whereas donors were nominally healthy upon sampling, unrecorded immune exposures were probable. The data belong to a study of cytomegalovirus exposure and HLA in healthy donors. General observations from the study: Accurate prediction of HLA-A and HLA-B alleles (for most subjects) was reportedly achieved from TCR beta sequences. In a later analysis, a missense DCLRE1C variant was linked to TCR beta V- and J-gene trimming.

This CDR3 contains 13 residues. Germline values: CDR1 SNHLY, CDR2 FYNNEI. Unmatched junction bases numbered 4, after V lost 6 bases and J lost 4 bases. V is TRBV2 and J is TRBJ1-1, with 8 bases identical to TRBD1. The source of this sequence is a male donor in good health and CMV-seronegative. The sequencing input was PBMCs. CDR3 protein: CASRTTGGTEAFF. The CDR3 coding sequence is TGTGCCAGCAGAACTACAGGGGGCACTGAAGCTTTCTTT.